The source of this T cell receptor (beta chain) is a study of blood T cell repertoires in COVID-19. Libraries were prepared by immunoSEQ multiplex PCR; TCRdb keeps only in-frame clonotypes and omits some of them. Counted here are almost 400,000 clones, 70% to 90% occurring once; the ten biggest clones make up approximately 1%. Per germline, CDR1 SGDLS and CDR2 YYNGEE. The CDR3 is 13 residues long. V shed 7 bases and J shed 3 bases, with 11 bases lying between them. This sequence originates from a woman aged 25 to 45 with acute COVID-19. Source material: PBMCs or T cells enriched from blood (not recorded which). The rearrangement uses TRBV9 and TRBJ1-5, with D unresolved. Here the CDR3 DNA reads TGTGCCAGCTCCGGAGGGTCCAATCAGCCCCAGCATTTT. It specifies CASSGGSNQPQHF.